This T cell receptor (beta chain) was profiled in a study of monozygotic twins with inflammatory bowel disease. TCRdb re-called the 5' RACE reads and gives one entry per CDR3 protein, without DNA. The record lists about 380,000 distinct CDR3 sequences, of which the ten most abundant hold approximately 2.4%. Sequencing was done on a sample of blood. The source of this sequence is a human donor with ulcerative colitis or Crohn's disease, or a healthy co-twin of an affected twin (not recorded which).

The CDR3 spells CASSLGQEPDTQYF. The genes are TRBV5-1 and TRBJ2-3; the D call from TCRdb, TRBD1, cannot be confirmed without DNA. The CDR3 has 14 amino acids. Germline loops: CDR1 SGHRS, CDR2 YFSETQ.